This TCR beta chain was identified in a study of Ad26.COV2.S vaccination and SARS-CoV-2 variants (dated by TCRdb to the early 2020s). Regarding the complete study: Donors in the vaccine arm were drawn from COV1001, a multicentre, randomized, double-blind, placebo-controlled phase I-IIa trial testing Ad26.COV2.S in healthy adults. Ad26.COV2.S was administered intramuscularly at a dose of 5x10^10 or 1x10^11 viral particles, either as one shot or as two shots given 56 days apart. The specificity and breadth of SARS-CoV-2-reactive T cell receptors after Ad26.COV2.S vaccination were assessed by TCRbeta repertoire sequencing. A total of around 32 samples were included in the TCR-sequenced set, comprising around 19 Ad26.COV2.S vaccine recipients, 5 placebo recipients and 8 SARS-CoV-2 convalescent individuals. Trial participants were randomized into five groups of five, in which low-dose or high-dose Ad26.COV2.S was given once or twice, or placebo was given on both occasions. Investigators remained blinded to trial group allocation during experiments and outcome assessment.

Overall study results and their limits: The study was not powered to compare responses between vaccine doses or regimens. Substantial breadth of spike-specific CD8+ and CD4+ T cell responses was reported after vaccination. Vaccine and placebo recipients had similar non-spike TCR breadth, a finding consistent with the vaccine containing only spike. Higher spike-specific TCR breadth was observed in Ad26.COV2.S recipients than in placebo recipients (P = 0.0014). The authors noted that total T cell responses may have been underestimated by the TCR breadth and depth analyses.

This clone was counted a few times. This receptor's antigen is unknown. Within one base of it there is no much larger clone, and no base qualities were kept. The sample holds other DNA sequences that translate to the same CDR3. Interpreted using the paper, the treatment or condition label stands for: some 20 received Ad26.COV2.S at low or high dose, single or two shots; a few received placebo; per-sample allocation not given. For vaccine and placebo recipients, repertoires were sequenced using samples collected on day 63 after the first injection. In Cohort 1b, about 27 adults aged 18-55 years were enrolled at a single site in Boston, USA, between 29 July and 7 August 2020. As a vaccine, Ad26.COV2.S was a replication-incompetent adenovirus type 26 vector that expressed a prefusion-stabilized SARS-CoV-2 spike protein derived from the original Wuhan strain. The immunoSEQ Assay was the method used to sequence TCRbeta CDR3 regions. After extraction, genomic DNA underwent amplification by bias-controlled multiplex PCR, followed by high-throughput sequencing. The study's processing was this. To quantify the absolute abundance of every unique TCRbeta CDR3 region, sequences were collapsed and filtered. T cell fraction was estimated by normalization of TCRbeta template counts to usable DNA, with usable DNA being measured through amplification of reference genes present in all nucleated cells. Repertoire TCRs were annotated as SARS-CoV-2-specific by exact matching of V gene, CDR3 amino acid sequence and J gene to a known reactive TCR set. The reference SARS-CoV-2 TCR set came from MIRA and was filtered for enrichment in COVID-19-positive ImmuneCODE repertoires, removing public or cross-reactive TCRs. Drawing on the MIRA antigens, annotated TCRs were analysed further at the level of specific ORF or position within ORF. Breadth was defined as the number of annotated unique rearrangements divided by the total number of unique productive rearrangements, and depth was defined as the summed frequency of the annotated unique rearrangements. Two-sided Wilcoxon rank-sum tests were used to compare TCR breadth between groups. TCRdb took over this immuneACCESS table, retaining in-frame rearrangements with V and J assigned. Such tables are incomplete; in checked studies, under half of the missing clones stem from an unresolved V gene, and the remainder is unexplained. V and J calls plus clone size are reproduced from that table; the DNA served to infer D and trimming. The sample has about 350,000 clones on record, around 84% of them singletons. Jointly, the top ten make up approximately 3.5% of the sample.

From the cysteine through the phenylalanine, the CDR3 covers 13 amino acids. The CDR3 DNA has 39 bases and is translated from base 1. The CDR1 and CDR2 encoded by the germline V gene are SGHRS and YFSETQ. V and J lose 0 bases and 2 bases, and a span of 2 bases separates them. The material sequenced was peripheral blood, taken in a trial of Ad26.COV2.S vaccine versus placebo. Recombination connected TRBV5-1 to TRBJ2-2; the D gene remains uncertain. This clonotype was sampled from a person between 18 and 65 years old who received the Ad26.COV2.S COVID-19 vaccine or a placebo. The CDR3 has the sequence CASSLDNTGELFF. The nucleotide sequence is TGCGCCAGCAGCTTGGATAACACCGGGGAGCTGTTTTTT.